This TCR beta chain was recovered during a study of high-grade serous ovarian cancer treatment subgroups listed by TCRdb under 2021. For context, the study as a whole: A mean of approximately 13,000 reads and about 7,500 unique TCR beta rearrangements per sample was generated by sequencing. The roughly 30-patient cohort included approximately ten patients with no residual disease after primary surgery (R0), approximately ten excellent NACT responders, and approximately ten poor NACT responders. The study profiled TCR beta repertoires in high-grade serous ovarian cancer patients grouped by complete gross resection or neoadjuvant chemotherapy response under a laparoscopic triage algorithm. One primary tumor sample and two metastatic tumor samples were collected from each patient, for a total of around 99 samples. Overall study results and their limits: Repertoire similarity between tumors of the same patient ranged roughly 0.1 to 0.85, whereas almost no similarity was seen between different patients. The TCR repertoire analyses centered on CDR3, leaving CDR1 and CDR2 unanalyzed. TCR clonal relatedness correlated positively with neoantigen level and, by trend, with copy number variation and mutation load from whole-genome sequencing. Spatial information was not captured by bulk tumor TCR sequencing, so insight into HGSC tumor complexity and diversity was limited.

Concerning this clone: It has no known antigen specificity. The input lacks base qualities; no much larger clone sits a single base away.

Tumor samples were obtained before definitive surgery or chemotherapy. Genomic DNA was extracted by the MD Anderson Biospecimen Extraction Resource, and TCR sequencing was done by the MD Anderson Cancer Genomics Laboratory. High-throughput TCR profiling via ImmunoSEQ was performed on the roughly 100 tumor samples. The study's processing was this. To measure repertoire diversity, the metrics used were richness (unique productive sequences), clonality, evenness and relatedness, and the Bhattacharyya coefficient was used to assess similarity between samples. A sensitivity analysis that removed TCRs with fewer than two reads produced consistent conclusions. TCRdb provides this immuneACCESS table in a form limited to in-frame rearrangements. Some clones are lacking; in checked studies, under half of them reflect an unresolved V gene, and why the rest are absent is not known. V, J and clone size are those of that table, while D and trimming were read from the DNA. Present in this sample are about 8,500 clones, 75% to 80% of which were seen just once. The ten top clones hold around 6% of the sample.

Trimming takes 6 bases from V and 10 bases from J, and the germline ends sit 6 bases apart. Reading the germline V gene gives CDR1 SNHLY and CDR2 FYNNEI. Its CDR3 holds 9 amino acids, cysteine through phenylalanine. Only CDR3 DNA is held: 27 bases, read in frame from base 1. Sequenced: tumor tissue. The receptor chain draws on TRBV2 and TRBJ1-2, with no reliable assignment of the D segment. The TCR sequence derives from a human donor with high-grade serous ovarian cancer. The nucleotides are TGTGCCAGCAGCCTTCCCTACACCTTC. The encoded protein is CASSLPYTF.